Detailed here is one T cell receptor beta chain. The entry originates in a study of blood T cell repertoires in COVID-19. Those enrolled, adults aged roughly 18 to 89 years, came from about two dozen US areas. Authors' data handling: Estimated nucleated cell counts came from reference gene primer amplification. Using immunoSEQ multiplex PCR, the repertoire was profiled, and TCRdb retains in-frame clones only, with some absent. The DNA was the basis for D and trimming; V, J and clone size are from that table. The data contain 310,000 or so clones, about 91% of them seen just once; the ten biggest clones take up over 9%. Germline CDR1 is MNHEY and CDR2 is SVGEGT. The CDR3 sequence is 15 residues long. With 6 bases clipped from V and 6 bases from J, the junction kept 8 bases outside the gene matches.

The source material was PBMCs or T cells enriched from blood (not recorded which). The sequence derives from a woman in her thirties or forties who had recovered from COVID-19. The chain uses TRBV6-2 or TRBV6-3 and TRBJ1-6; 7 bases line up with TRBD1. The CDR3 reads CASSDWDSPNSPLHF. The CDR3, as DNA: TGTGCCAGCAGCGACTGGGACAGCCCTAATTCACCCCTCCACTTT.